These T cell receptor beta chains were read from a single sample in a study of OX40 agonist ivuxolimab in advanced cancers. Generated by immunoSEQ multiplex PCR, the TCRdb table keeps only in-frame clones and is missing some. This sample has around 55,000 clones, with 70% to 90% found just once. The sample consisted of CD4+ or CD8+ T cells sorted from blood, taken in a trial of the OX40 agonist ivuxolimab. These receptors were collected from an adult with an advanced solid tumor such as melanoma, head and neck, liver or kidney cancer. CDR3s include the opening cysteine and the closing phenylalanine or tryptophan. Fields, in order: clone size, V gene, J gene, D gene, CDR3 DNA, CDR3 protein. A D gene is named only where the DNA matches it firmly. Some rows mark clone size as missing; the rest say once, few, many or name a class of expanded clone.

clone_size: .
v_call: TRBV7-3
j_call: TRBJ2-1
d_call: TRBD2
cdr3_nt: TGTGCCAGCAGCACCCGACTAGCGGGCCTCAATGAGCAGTTCTTC
cdr3_aa: CASSTRLAGLNEQFF

clone_size: few
v_call: TRBV4-1
j_call: TRBJ2-1
d_call: .
cdr3_nt: TGCGCCAGCAGCCAAGAATTGGTAGCGGATGAGCAGTTCTTC
cdr3_aa: CASSQELVADEQFF

clone_size: .
v_call: TRBV11-2
j_call: TRBJ1-3
d_call: .
cdr3_nt: TGTGCCAGCAGCCCCTTCAGGGACCCCCCCCCTGGAAACACCATATATTTT
cdr3_aa: CASSPFRDPPPGNTIYF

clone_size: .
v_call: TRBV9
j_call: TRBJ2-5
d_call: .
cdr3_nt: TGTGCCAGCAGCGTAGAAGGGGTGCGGCAAGAGACCCAGTACTTC
cdr3_aa: CASSVEGVRQETQYF

clone_size: .
v_call: TRBV5-1
j_call: TRBJ1-1
d_call: TRBD1
cdr3_nt: TGCGCCAGCAGCTTAAGTGGGACAGGCCTTACTGAAGCTTTCTTT
cdr3_aa: CASSLSGTGLTEAFF

clone_size: .
v_call: TRBV7-9
j_call: TRBJ1-2
d_call: TRBD1
cdr3_nt: TGTGCCAGCAACCCGACAGGGACTAACTATGGCTACACCTTC
cdr3_aa: CASNPTGTNYGYTF

clone_size: .
v_call: TRBV10-2
j_call: TRBJ2-7
d_call: .
cdr3_nt: TGCGCCAGCAGTGATGGCAGGGGCTCCTACGAGCAGTACTTC
cdr3_aa: CASSDGRGSYEQYF

clone_size: once
v_call: TRBV11-1
j_call: TRBJ2-1
d_call: TRBD2
cdr3_nt: TGTGCCAGCAAGGGCGGTAGCGGGGATTACAATGAGCAGTTCTTC
cdr3_aa: CASKGGSGDYNEQFF

clone_size: .
v_call: TRBV2
j_call: TRBJ2-3
d_call: .
cdr3_nt: TGTGCCAGCATTCGGGACTGGCTCACAGATACGCAGTATTTT
cdr3_aa: CASIRDWLTDTQYF

clone_size: .
v_call: TRBV19
j_call: TRBJ2-1
d_call: .
cdr3_nt: TGTGCCAGTAGTATAGGGGGTTATCTGGACAATGAGCAGTTCTTC
cdr3_aa: CASSIGGYLDNEQFF

clone_size: .
v_call: TRBV27
j_call: TRBJ2-3
d_call: .
cdr3_nt: TGTGCCAGTGCGACAGCGGCGTCTTTGACAGATACGCAGTATTTT
cdr3_aa: CASATAASLTDTQYF

clone_size: .
v_call: TRBV28
j_call: TRBJ1-5
d_call: .
cdr3_nt: TGTGCCACCCCGGATAACAATCAGCCCCAGCATTTT
cdr3_aa: CATPDNNQPQHF

clone_size: .
v_call: TRBV4-1
j_call: TRBJ2-7
d_call: .
cdr3_nt: TGCGCCAGCAGCCAAGATGCAGGGAGTCCCTACGAGCAGTACTTC
cdr3_aa: CASSQDAGSPYEQYF

clone_size: once
v_call: TRBV14
j_call: TRBJ1-6
d_call: .
cdr3_nt: TGTGCCAGCAGCCCCCGTAGAGGGTCTGGTAATTCACCCCTCCACTTT
cdr3_aa: CASSPRRGSGNSPLHF

clone_size: .
v_call: TRBV29-1
j_call: TRBJ2-2
d_call: .
cdr3_nt: TGCAGCGCCACACGGGATTGGTACACCGGGGAGCTGTTTTTT
cdr3_aa: CSATRDWYTGELFF

clone_size: .
v_call: TRBV18
j_call: TRBJ2-2
d_call: .
cdr3_nt: TGTGCCAGCTCTCTTAGGAGGGGGAACACCGGGGAGCTGTTTTTT
cdr3_aa: CASSLRRGNTGELFF

clone_size: .
v_call: TRBV5-6
j_call: TRBJ2-7
d_call: TRBD2
cdr3_nt: TGTGCCAGCAGCTCCTTGACTAGCGGGATGATAGGTGAGCAGTACTTC
cdr3_aa: CASSSLTSGMIGEQYF

clone_size: .
v_call: TRBV14
j_call: TRBJ2-2
d_call: TRBD2
cdr3_nt: TGTGCCAGCAGCCTAGCGGGAGGGCCCAGGAACACCGGGGAGCTGTTTTTT
cdr3_aa: CASSLAGGPRNTGELFF

clone_size: few
v_call: TRBV27
j_call: TRBJ2-1
d_call: TRBD1
cdr3_nt: TGTGCCAGCAGCCGACAGGGGGTTTACAATGAGCAGTTCTTC
cdr3_aa: CASSRQGVYNEQFF

clone_size: .
v_call: TRBV7-9
j_call: TRBJ1-2
d_call: TRBD1
cdr3_nt: TGTGCCAGCAGCCCTGGACAGGTCTATGGCTACACCTTC
cdr3_aa: CASSPGQVYGYTF

clone_size: once
v_call: TRBV19
j_call: TRBJ2-1
d_call: .
cdr3_nt: TGTGCCAGTAGTTTCTACGGGCCTCGAGGGGCCAATGAGCAGTTCTTC
cdr3_aa: CASSFYGPRGANEQFF

clone_size: .
v_call: TRBV7-9
j_call: TRBJ2-5
d_call: TRBD2
cdr3_nt: TGTGCCAGCAGCTCCGGACTAGCGGGTTACCAAGAGACCCAGTACTTC
cdr3_aa: CASSSGLAGYQETQYF

clone_size: .
v_call: TRBV7-2
j_call: TRBJ2-1
d_call: TRBD2
cdr3_nt: TGTGCCAGCAGCTACGGGACTAGCGGCAATGAGCAGTTCTTC
cdr3_aa: CASSYGTSGNEQFF

clone_size: .
v_call: TRBV4-1
j_call: TRBJ2-1
d_call: TRBD2
cdr3_nt: TGCGCCAGCAGCCAAATAGCGGGAGGGGATAATGAGCAGTTCTTC
cdr3_aa: CASSQIAGGDNEQFF

clone_size: .
v_call: TRBV10-3
j_call: TRBJ2-1
d_call: TRBD2
cdr3_nt: TGTGCCATCAGTGAGGGGCCAGCGGGGGATGAGCAGTTCTTC
cdr3_aa: CAISEGPAGDEQFF

clone_size: .
v_call: TRBV7-2
j_call: TRBJ2-2
d_call: .
cdr3_nt: TGTGCCAGCAGCTCCCTCAACACCGGGGAGCTGTTTTTT
cdr3_aa: CASSSLNTGELFF

clone_size: .
v_call: TRBV27
j_call: TRBJ2-3
d_call: .
cdr3_nt: TGTGCCAGCAGTTTATCTAGCTACAGGGCAGATACGCAGTATTTT
cdr3_aa: CASSLSSYRADTQYF

clone_size: .
v_call: TRBV9
j_call: TRBJ1-1
d_call: TRBD1
cdr3_nt: TGTGCCAGCAGCGGGACAGGGGAAGCTTTCTTT
cdr3_aa: CASSGTGEAFF

clone_size: once
v_call: TRBV10-3
j_call: TRBJ2-5
d_call: .
cdr3_nt: TGTGCCATCAGTGAAGATTCCAGCCTGGGGGAGACCCAGTACTTC
cdr3_aa: CAISEDSSLGETQYF

clone_size: .
v_call: TRBV27
j_call: TRBJ1-1
d_call: .
cdr3_nt: TGTGCCAGCAGTTCCTCGGGGGGGACTGAAGCTTTCTTT
cdr3_aa: CASSSSGGTEAFF

clone_size: .
v_call: TRBV2
j_call: TRBJ2-7
d_call: .
cdr3_nt: TGTGCCAGCAGTGAGCCTGGAGGCATTACCTACGAGCAGTACTTC
cdr3_aa: CASSEPGGITYEQYF

clone_size: .
v_call: TRBV28
j_call: TRBJ2-3
d_call: TRBD1
cdr3_nt: TGTGCCAGCACCATGGACAGGGGCACAGATACGCAGTATTTT
cdr3_aa: CASTMDRGTDTQYF

clone_size: .
v_call: TRBV5-6
j_call: TRBJ2-1
d_call: TRBD1
cdr3_nt: TGTGCCAGCAGCTTGCGCCGACAGGGGGCGAAGCAGTTCTTC
cdr3_aa: CASSLRRQGAKQFF